This is a list of T cell receptor beta chains from one sample in a study of early T cells in non-severe SARS-CoV-2 infection. TCRdb recomputed calls from the 5' RACE reads with MiXCR, one row per CDR3 protein. The table has tens of thousands of distinct CDR3 sequences, about 14% seen once. The source material was whole blood, sampled at baseline. The receptors shown here come from an adult who was a healthcare worker with PCR-confirmed SARS-CoV-2 infection or an uninfected control (not recorded which). Each CDR3 is given with its conserved first and last residue. The D gene is left open where the match is weak. Expanded clones get a size class; other rows say once, few or many, or leave the size out.

clone_size j_call v_call d_call cdr3_nt cdr3_aa
. TRBJ2-1 TRBV6-6 TRBD2 TGTGCCAGCAGTTTTTGGAGCGGGAGCTCCTACAATGAGCAGTTCTTC CASSFWSGSSYNEQFF
few TRBJ1-5 TRBV2 . TGTGCCAGCAGCGCCAACAGGAATAGCAATCAGCCCCAGCATTTT CASSANRNSNQPQHF
few TRBJ2-3 TRBV6-6 . TGTGCCAGCAGTCCGAGCGACGGGGATACGCAGTATTTT CASSPSDGDTQYF
. TRBJ2-5 TRBV19 TRBD2 TGTGCCAGTAGTGTTGGCAGCGGGAGGGCCCGCCAAGAGACCCAGTACTTC CASSVGSGRARQETQYF
. TRBJ2-1 TRBV5-5 TRBD1 TGTGCCAGCAGCTTAGGTTGGGACAGGGTCTACAATGAGCAGTTCTTC CASSLGWDRVYNEQFF
. TRBJ1-2 TRBV12-3/TRBV12-4 . TGTGCCAGCAGTTTGACGGGGTACTATGGCTACACCTTC CASSLTGYYGYTF
few TRBJ2-7 TRBV18 . TGTGCCAGCTCACCAGGAAGGGGAACCTACGAGCAGTACTTC CASSPGRGTYEQYF
many TRBJ1-2 TRBV7-3 . TGTGCCAGCAGCTTCGCCCCAACATCGGGGGGCTATGGCTACACCTTC CASSFAPTSGGYGYTF
few TRBJ1-6 TRBV7-9 TRBD1 TGTGCCAGCACTAGGGGGCAGAATTCACCCCTCCACTTT CASTRGQNSPLHF
. TRBJ2-1 TRBV20-1 . TGCAGTGCTCTCTTGGTTGTTATAAATGAGCAGTTCTTC CSALLVVINEQFF
few TRBJ2-5 TRBV7-9 . TGTGCCAGCAGCTTAACTGTACAGGGAGAGACCCAGTACTTC CASSLTVQGETQYF
many TRBJ1-3 TRBV28 . TGTGCCAGCAGGGACAGATCTGGAAACACCATATATTTT CASRDRSGNTIYF
few TRBJ2-7 TRBV5-1 . TGCGCCAGCAGCCAGACCGCGGGCCCGGACTACGAGCAGTACTTC CASSQTAGPDYEQYF
many TRBJ2-3 TRBV4-2 TRBD2 TGTGCCAGCAGCCAAGCGTACAGAGCGGGACTCTCGGATACGCAGTATTTT CASSQAYRAGLSDTQYF
. TRBJ2-3 TRBV20-1 TRBD2 TGCAGTGCTAGAGATGACGGGAGGGGGGCGGCAGATACGCAGTATTTT CSARDDGRGAADTQYF
. TRBJ1-5 TRBV20-1 . TGCAGTGCTGGGCAGGACCCCAATCAGCCCCAGCATTTT CSAGQDPNQPQHF
many TRBJ2-5 TRBV2 TRBD1 TGTGCCAGCAGCAAGGGACAGCCAAAAGAGACCCAGTACTTC CASSKGQPKETQYF
few TRBJ2-4 TRBV6-4 . TGTGCCAGCAGTACATTACGGGGAGCCAAAAACATTCAGTACTTC CASSTLRGAKNIQYF
few TRBJ2-7 TRBV28 TRBD2 TGTGCCAGCAGTCCCCCCGGGCCAATACCGGGACTAGCCGAATTC CASSPPGPIPGLAEF
few TRBJ2-1 TRBV7-7 . TGTGCCAGCAGCTCACCTAGGGGGAGGCAGTTCTTC CASSSPRGRQFF
. TRBJ1-1 TRBV7-2 . TGTGCCAGCAGCTCCCAAGGGACGGAAATAACTGAAGCTTTCTTT CASSSQGTEITEAFF
. TRBJ2-2 TRBV7-2 . TGTGCCAGCAGCTTAGGGCTAGCGCGGGAGCTGTTTTTT CASSLGLARELFF